These T cell receptor beta chains were read from a single sample in a study of neoadjuvant anti-PD-1 for oral cavity cancer. Clones were sequenced by immunoSEQ multiplex PCR, and TCRdb holds only the in-frame ones, with some missing. The sample shows tens of thousands of clones, about 88% of them seen only once. The sequences come from PBMCs, collected after nivolumab (anti-PD-1) treatment. The receptor source for this set is a person between 35 and 79 years old with oral cavity squamous cell carcinoma. The CDR3 runs from the conserved cysteine through the conserved F or W. D genes are given only for firm matches. Some rows have no size entry. The others give once, few or many, or a class for an expanded clone.

TRBD2,TRBJ2-2,TRBV4-1,-,TGCGCCAGCAGCTTAGCGGGAGGGACCACCGGGGAGCTGTTTTTT,CASSLAGGTTGELFF
-,TRBJ2-1,TRBV30,-,TGTGCCTTGAAGCTAGCGCTTGAGCAGTTCTTC,CALKLALEQFF
-,TRBJ2-1,TRBV20-1,-,TGCAGTGCTAGTGCAGATGAGCAGTTCTTC,CSASADEQFF
-,TRBJ1-3,TRBV7-8,-,TGTGCCAGCAGCTTAGGGACAGTAAACACCATATATTTT,CASSLGTVNTIYF
TRBD2,TRBJ2-2,TRBV9,many,TGTGCCAGCAGCGTAGAACTAGCGGGCACCGGGGAGCTGTTTTTT,CASSVELAGTGELFF
TRBD1,TRBJ1-5,TRBV6-1,-,TGTGCCAGCACCGGGGACAGGCCCAATCAGCCCCAGCATTTT,CASTGDRPNQPQHF
-,TRBJ2-3,TRBV25-1,-,TGTGCCAGCAGTGAACAGGGTTGGGGTACGCAGTATTTT,CASSEQGWGTQYF
-,TRBJ2-3,TRBV9,-,TGTGCCAGCAGCGTAGACCTGGGGGGGGCTGGAGCGGATACGCAGTATTTT,CASSVDLGGAGADTQYF
-,TRBJ2-2,TRBV4-1,-,TGCGCCAGCAGCCAAATTAGCGGATGGAACACCGGGGAGCTGTTTTTT,CASSQISGWNTGELFF
TRBD2,TRBJ2-7,TRBV4-2,-,TGTGCCAGCAGCCCGGACAGCGGGAGGGCCTACGAGCAGTACTTC,CASSPDSGRAYEQYF
-,TRBJ2-5,TRBV25-1,-,TGTGCCAGCAGTGGCGAGGGGGAGGGCCGAGAGACCCAGTACTTC,CASSGEGEGRETQYF
-,TRBJ2-5,TRBV6-1,-,TGTGCCAGCAGTGAAATTAGGACAGCTCGGTACCAAGAGACCCAGTACTTC,CASSEIRTARYQETQYF
TRBD1,TRBJ1-2,TRBV6-6,-,TGTGCCAGCAGTTACACGCGGGACAGCTCTAACTATGGCTACACCTTC,CASSYTRDSSNYGYTF
-,TRBJ2-5,TRBV18,-,TGTGCCAGCTCACCCAGGCGGGGGCACGAGACCCAGTACTTC,CASSPRRGHETQYF
TRBD1,TRBJ2-1,TRBV5-1,-,TGCGCCAGCAGCTCGGGACAGGGGCTCAAGTACAATGAGCAGTTCTTC,CASSSGQGLKYNEQFF
-,TRBJ1-1,TRBV7-9,-,TGTGCCAGCAGTACAGGCTTGAACACTGAAGCTTTCTTT,CASSTGLNTEAFF
-,TRBJ2-3,TRBV2,-,TGTGCCAGCGGGGTAGTGGGCGATACGCAGTATTTT,CASGVVGDTQYF
TRBD1,TRBJ2-3,TRBV14,-,TGTGCCAGCAGCCCGGGACAGGTGCCCACAGATACGCAGTATTTT,CASSPGQVPTDTQYF
-,TRBJ2-5,TRBV5-1,-,TGCGCCAGCAGCTTAGACGCGGAGACCCAGTACTTC,CASSLDAETQYF
-,TRBJ1-3,TRBV6-6,once,TGTGCCAGCAGTTCCCTCTACACCATATATTTT,CASSSLYTIYF
TRBD1,TRBJ2-5,TRBV28,-,TGTGCCAGCAGCCGCGACAGGGTCCAAGAGACCCAGTACTTC,CASSRDRVQETQYF
-,TRBJ1-2,TRBV19,once,TGTGCCAGTAGTCCGCCGGCGGGCGGCTACACCTTC,CASSPPAGGYTF
TRBD1,TRBJ2-5,TRBV19,-,TGTGCGGCCGGGACAGGGGAGACCCAGTACTTC,CAAGTGETQYF
-,TRBJ1-5,TRBV11-2,-,TGTGCCAGCAGCTGGGGGGGAAATCAGCCCCAGCATTTT,CASSWGGNQPQHF
-,TRBJ1-1,TRBV6-4,-,TGTGCCAGCAGTCAACTACTTAACACTGAAGCTTTCTTT,CASSQLLNTEAFF
-,TRBJ2-1,TRBV6-5,-,TGTGCCAGCAGTTACCCAGGATTGAATGAGCAGTTCTTC,CASSYPGLNEQFF
-,TRBJ2-7,TRBV4-2,-,TGTGCCAGCAGCCCCGGAGACGTCCGACTTTCCTACGAGCAGTACTTC,CASSPGDVRLSYEQYF
TRBD2,TRBJ2-1,TRBV5-1,-,TGCGCCAGCAGCCCGATTAGCGGGAGTTACAATGAGCAGTTCTTC,CASSPISGSYNEQFF
-,TRBJ1-1,TRBV5-1,-,TGCGCCAGCAGCTTGGAGTTGATCACTGAAGCTTTCTTT,CASSLELITEAFF
-,TRBJ1-1,TRBV5-6,few,TGTGCCAGCAGCTTGGGGCGGGGCATGAACACTGAAGCTTTCTTT,CASSLGRGMNTEAFF
TRBD2,TRBJ2-1,TRBV29-1,-,TGCAGCGTTGGTGGAGGGACTAGCGGGAATGTTGAGCAGTTCTTC,CSVGGGTSGNVEQFF
-,TRBJ1-1,TRBV2,-,TGTGCCAGCAGTCCCTCGCGGGGGAACACTGAAGCTTTCTTT,CASSPSRGNTEAFF
-,TRBJ2-7,TRBV12-5,-,TGTGCTAGTGGTTTGGATAACTCCTACGAGCAGTACTTC,CASGLDNSYEQYF
TRBD2,TRBJ2-7,TRBV7-8,-,TGTGCCAGCAGCATCACCGGGACTAGCAACTACGAGCAGTACTTC,CASSITGTSNYEQYF
TRBD1,TRBJ1-4,TRBV5-1,-,TGCGCCAGCAGCCCCCGGACAGGCCCTAATGAAAAACTGTTTTTT,CASSPRTGPNEKLFF
-,TRBJ1-1,TRBV7-9,-,TGTGCCAGCAGCCGGACACTGAACACTGAAGCTTTCTTT,CASSRTLNTEAFF
-,TRBJ2-2,TRBV7-6,-,TGTGCCAGCACCCGGGACGTCGGGGAGCTGTTTTTT,CASTRDVGELFF
-,TRBJ1-5,TRBV7-8,-,TGTGCCAGCAGCTTAGTCAGGGGAGTTGGTAGTCCCCAGCATTTT,CASSLVRGVGSPQHF
TRBD2,TRBJ2-3,TRBV5-1,-,TGCGCCAGCAGCTTGGGCGGGAGCCCAACAGATACGCAGTATTTT,CASSLGGSPTDTQYF
-,TRBJ2-1,TRBV29-1,-,TGCAGCGTTGAAGGTCTCAATAACAATGAGCAGTTCTTC,CSVEGLNNNEQFF
-,TRBJ2-3,TRBV6-1,once,TGTGCCAGCAGGGCAGATACGCAGTATTTT,CASRADTQYF
-,TRBJ1-2,TRBV6-6,-,TGTGCCAGCAGGAGAAGGGAATACTATGGCTACACCTTC,CASRRREYYGYTF
TRBD1,TRBJ1-5,TRBV7-2,-,TGTGCCAGCAGCCGACAGGGATCAGGCCCCCAGCATTTT,CASSRQGSGPQHF
-,TRBJ1-1,TRBV2,-,TGTGCCAGCAGTGAGACCGCGGCTTTCTTT,CASSETAAFF
-,TRBJ1-1,TRBV11-2,-,TGTGCCAGCAGCCCCCCGGACATGTACACTGAAGCTTTCTTT,CASSPPDMYTEAFF
TRBD1,TRBJ2-7,TRBV30,once,TGTGCCTGGACACCGGGACAGGGGTCGGGAGAGCAGTACTTC,CAWTPGQGSGEQYF
-,TRBJ1-2,TRBV19,-,TGTGCCAGTACACGGAACTATGGCTACACCTTC,CASTRNYGYTF
TRBD1,TRBJ1-5,TRBV27,-,TGTGCCAGCAGACCCGGACAGGGGGCGTATCAGCCCCAGCATTTT,CASRPGQGAYQPQHF
-,TRBJ2-2,TRBV30,-,TGTGCCTGGAGTGGGCAGATAAACACCGGGGAGCTGTTTTTT,CAWSGQINTGELFF
-,TRBJ2-2,TRBV29-1,-,TGCAGCGTTGCTCACAGTATTTTCGGGGAGCTGTTTTTT,CSVAHSIFGELFF
TRBD1,TRBJ1-2,TRBV7-3,-,TGTGCCAGCAGCCCAGGGACAGGGGGCGCAGGCGGCTACACCTTC,CASSPGTGGAGGYTF
-,TRBJ1-2,TRBV30,once,TGTGCCTGGAGTGGGCTCCACGGCTACACCTTC,CAWSGLHGYTF
-,TRBJ2-1,TRBV27,-,TGTGCCAGCGGCTACAATGAGCAGTTCTTC,CASGYNEQFF
TRBD2,TRBJ2-1,TRBV15,-,TGTGCCACCAGCAGACCACAGCGGGGGGGACTAGCGGGAGTTGAGCAGTTCTTC,CATSRPQRGGLAGVEQFF
TRBD1,TRBJ1-2,TRBV4-1,once,TGCGCCAGCAGCCAAGCTTTGTCAGGGGGCGCGGACTATGGCTACACCTTC,CASSQALSGGADYGYTF
-,TRBJ1-1,TRBV27,-,TGTGCCAGCAAGGCGGGGGGCCTCACTGAAGCTTTCTTT,CASKAGGLTEAFF